The 14 T cell receptor beta chains reported below all come from one sample, sequenced in a study of T cell responses to AZD1222 COVID-19 vaccine. Measured with immunoSEQ multiplex PCR; TCRdb has only the in-frame clones, and not every one. The sample holds around 50,000 clones, around 86% seen once. The sample here was peripheral blood, taken on day 0 of AZD1222 vaccination. The source of these receptors is an adult in good health.

The rearrangement uses TRBV27 and TRBJ1-2; 9 bases are shared with TRBD1. V dropped 0 bases and J dropped 5; count of bases not matched to a gene: 4. CDR1 is MNHEY, CDR2 SMNVEV, per germline (reference sequence). The CDR3 runs to 15 residues. The CDR3 here is CASSLSRDRDYGYTF. CDR3 nucleotide sequence: TGTGCCAGCAGTTTATCGAGGGACAGGGATTATGGCTACACCTTC.

Only a few counts were recorded for this clone. This chain links TRBV28 with TRBJ1-6, with a tentative D call TRBD1 (5 bases). Trimming left V 2 bases short and J 9 bases short, with 14 bases between. The CDR3 loop spans 15 amino acids. CDR1 is MDHEN, CDR2 SYDVKM, per germline. CDR3 in amino acids: CASSLGATKGSPLHF. CDR3 sequence (DNA): TGTGCCAGCAGTTTAGGGGCTACCAAAGGTTCACCCCTCCACTTT.

V is TRBV12-3 or TRBV12-4 and J is TRBJ2-2; maybe TRBD2 (7 bases). The CDR3 covers 12 residues. With 5 bases removed from V and 9 bases from J, the gap between germline ends came to 10 bases. The CDR3 sequence is CASSTGGRELFF. For the CDR3, the DNA is TGTGCCAGCAGTACCGGGGGGCGGGAGCTGTTTTTT.

The chain joins TRBV5-4 to TRBJ2-1, with 7 positions matching TRBD2. The CDR3 loop spans 15 amino acids. V shed 2 bases, J shed 4 bases, and the junction held 6 bases outside the gene matches. Germline V gene data show CDR1 as SGHNT and CDR2 as YYREEE (reference sequence). CDR3 residues: CASSFGGSAYNEQFF. The CDR3 coding sequence is TGTGCCAGCAGCTTTGGCGGGAGTGCATACAATGAGCAGTTCTTC. The entire variable domain, with the rest obtained from reference TRBV5-4 and TRBJ2-1, is as follows: ETGVTQSPTHLIKTRGQQVTLRCSSQSGHNTVSWYQQALGQGPQFIFQYYREEENGRGNFPPRFSGLQFPNYSSELNVNALELDDSALYLCASSFGGSAYNEQFFGPGTRLTVL.

The V gene is TRBV5-4, the J gene TRBJ2-7; D remains ambiguous. Deletions cut 2 bases from V and 1 base from J, with 7 bases between. Germline V gene sequence: CDR1 SGHNT, CDR2 YYREEE (reference sequence). This CDR3 spans 13 amino acids. This chain's CDR3 is CASSFSRSYEQYF. The CDR3 DNA follows: TGTGCCAGCAGCTTCAGCAGGTCCTACGAGCAGTACTTC. The full variable domain, in which reference TRBV5-4 and TRBJ2-7 provide the parts outside the CDR3, is ETGVTQSPTHLIKTRGQQVTLRCSSQSGHNTVSWYQQALGQGPQFIFQYYREEENGRGNFPPRFSGLQFPNYSSELNVNALELDDSALYLCASSFSRSYEQYFGPGTRLTVT.

This clone has just a few counts. The chain is built from TRBV5-1 and TRBJ2-7, with TRBD2 matching 9 bases. CDR1 is SGHRS and CDR2 is YFSETQ in the germline V gene. CDR3 length: 14 residues. V was clipped by 3 bases and J by 3 bases; unmatched bases: 4. CDR3 region: CASSSTSGNYEQYF. The CDR3 region has the DNA TGCGCCAGCAGCTCGACTAGCGGAAACTACGAGCAGTACTTC.

This chain connects TRBV6-5 to TRBJ1-6, with TRBD1 matching over 8 bases. CDR3 length: 15 amino acids. From germline, CDR1 is MNHEY and CDR2 SVGAGI. The J segment lost 10 bases and the V segment lost 5 bases, leaving 10 bases of the junction unmatched. CDR3 loop: CASSTWTGYHSPLHF. CDR3 coding DNA: TGTGCCAGCAGTACCTGGACAGGGTATCACTCACCCCTCCACTTT.

CDR3 residues: CASSEGDRVGDGEKLFF. Here the CDR3 DNA reads TGTGCCAGCAGTGAAGGGGACAGGGTAGGCGACGGTGAAAAACTGTTTTTT. The genes are TRBV2 and TRBJ1-4; 9 nucleotides line up with TRBD1. Germline V gene lookup returns CDR1 SNHLY and CDR2 FYNNEI. V dropped 1 base and J dropped 7; count of bases not matched to a gene: 10. This CDR3 spans 17 amino acids.

The chain joins TRBV20-1 to TRBJ2-2, with 8 nucleotides matching TRBD1. The CDR3 is 14 amino acids. J was trimmed by 7 bases and V by 3 bases; bases with no gene match: 7. Germline V gives CDR1 DFQATT, CDR2 SNEGSKA (reference sequence). CDR3 amino acids: CSASQGARDGELFF. The CDR3 bases are TGCAGTGCTAGTCAGGGGGCGAGGGACGGGGAGCTGTTTTTT.

The chain employs TRBV4-1 and TRBJ2-7; no clear D gene. Per the germline V gene, CDR1 is MGHRA and CDR2 is YSYEKL. The CDR3 is made up of 13 amino acids. V lost 1 base and J lost 0, with 4 bases in between. The CDR3 coding sequence is TGCGCCAGCAGCCAAGGGTCCTCCTACGAGCAGTACTTC. It translates to CASSQGSSYEQYF.

The chain uses TRBV5-4 and TRBJ2-3; 10 nucleotides align to TRBD2. CDR3 length: 15 residues. Germline lookup yields CDR1 SGHNT and CDR2 YYREEE (reference sequence). V lost 4 bases and J lost 7; bases outside the gene matches: 9. CDR3 nucleotide sequence: TGTGCCAGCAGCCCAGGGGAGCGGGAGGGATATACGCAGTATTTT. This translates into CASSPGEREGYTQYF.

The chain couples TRBV2 to TRBJ1-2; possibly TRBD1 for D (6 bases). Trimming took off 8 bases at V and 6 bases at J, with 22 bases between the two ends. Germline lookup yields CDR1 SNHLY and CDR2 FYNNEI. CDR3 length: 15 residues. Written as DNA, the CDR3 is TGTGCCAGCGCGGGACTACAGGGTGCGAGGAATGGCTACACCTTC. Amino acid sequence: CASAGLQGARNGYTF.

The V and J genes are TRBV6-5 and TRBJ1-2; possible D gene TRBD1, 5 bases. V gave up 5 bases and J gave up 8 bases, with 21 bases separating them. This CDR3 contains 15 residues. Germline CDR1 and CDR2: MNHEY and SVGAGI. The CDR3 DNA follows: TGTGCCAGCAGTACGAATGGGGCTACTCCCCGCGGCTACACCTTC. It yields the protein CASSTNGATPRGYTF.

This clone is a singleton in its sample. The chain recombines TRBV28 with TRBJ2-3; TRBD2 matches at 10 bases. This CDR3 has 16 amino acids. Trimming removed 1 base from V and 0 bases from J; junction bases left unmatched: 1. Looked up from germline, CDR1 is MDHEN and CDR2 is SYDVKM. CDR3 amino acids: CASSLSLAGSTDTQYF. The CDR3 coding sequence is TGTGCCAGCAGTTTATCACTAGCGGGGAGCACAGATACGCAGTATTTT.